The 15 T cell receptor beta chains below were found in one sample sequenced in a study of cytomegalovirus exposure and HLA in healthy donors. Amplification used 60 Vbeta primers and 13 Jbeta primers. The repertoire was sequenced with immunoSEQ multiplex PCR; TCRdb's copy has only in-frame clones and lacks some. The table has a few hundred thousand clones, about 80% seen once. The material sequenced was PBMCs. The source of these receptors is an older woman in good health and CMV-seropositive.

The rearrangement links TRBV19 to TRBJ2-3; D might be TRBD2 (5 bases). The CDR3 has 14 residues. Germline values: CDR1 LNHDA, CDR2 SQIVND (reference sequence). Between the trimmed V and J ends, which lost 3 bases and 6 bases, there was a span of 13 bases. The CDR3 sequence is CASSMASGWDTQYF. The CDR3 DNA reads TGTGCCAGTAGTATGGCCTCGGGATGGGATACGCAGTATTTT.

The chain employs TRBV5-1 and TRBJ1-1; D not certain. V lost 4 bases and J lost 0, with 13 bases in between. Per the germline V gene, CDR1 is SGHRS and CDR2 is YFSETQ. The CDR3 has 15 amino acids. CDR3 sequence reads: CASSEGGAMNTEAFF. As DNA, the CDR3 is TGCGCCAGCAGCGAGGGAGGAGCCATGAACACTGAAGCTTTCTTT.

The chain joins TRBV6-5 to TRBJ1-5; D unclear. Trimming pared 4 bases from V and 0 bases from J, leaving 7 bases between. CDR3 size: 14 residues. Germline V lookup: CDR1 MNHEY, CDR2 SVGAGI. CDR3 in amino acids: CASSSADSNQPQHF. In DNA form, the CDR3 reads TGTGCCAGCAGTTCCGCGGATAGCAATCAGCCCCAGCATTTT.

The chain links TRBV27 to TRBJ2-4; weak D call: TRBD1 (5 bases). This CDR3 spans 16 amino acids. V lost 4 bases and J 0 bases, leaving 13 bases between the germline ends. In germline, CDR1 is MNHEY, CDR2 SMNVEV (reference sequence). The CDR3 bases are TGTGCCAGCAGTTATCCTTCAGGGTTAGCCAAAAACATTCAGTACTTC. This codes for CASSYPSGLAKNIQYF.

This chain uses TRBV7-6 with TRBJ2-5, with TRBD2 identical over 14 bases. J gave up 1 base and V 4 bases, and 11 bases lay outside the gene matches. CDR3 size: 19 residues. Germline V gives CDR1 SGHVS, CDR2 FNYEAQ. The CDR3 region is CASSSPPETSGRGQETQYF. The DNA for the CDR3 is TGTGCCAGCAGCTCACCCCCCGAGACTAGCGGGAGGGGCCAAGAGACCCAGTACTTC.

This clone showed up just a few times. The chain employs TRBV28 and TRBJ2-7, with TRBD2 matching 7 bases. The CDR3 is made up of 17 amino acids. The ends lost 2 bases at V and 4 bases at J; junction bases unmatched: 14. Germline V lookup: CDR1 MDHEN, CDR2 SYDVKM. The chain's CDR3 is CASSLPYQGGGVYEQYF. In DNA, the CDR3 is TGTGCCAGCAGTTTACCTTACCAGGGTGGGGGGGTTTACGAGCAGTACTTC.

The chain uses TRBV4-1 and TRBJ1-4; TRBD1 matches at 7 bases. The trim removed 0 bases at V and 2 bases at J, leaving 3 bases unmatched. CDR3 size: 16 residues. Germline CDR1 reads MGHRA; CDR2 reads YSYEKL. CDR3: CASSQDLRGTNEKLFF. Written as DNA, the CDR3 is TGCGCCAGCAGCCAAGATCTCAGGGGGACTAATGAAAAACTGTTTTTT.

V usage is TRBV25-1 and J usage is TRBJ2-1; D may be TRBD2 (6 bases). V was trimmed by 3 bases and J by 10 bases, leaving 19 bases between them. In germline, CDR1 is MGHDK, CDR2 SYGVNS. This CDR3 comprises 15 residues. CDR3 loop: CASSDPPGGAGEQFF. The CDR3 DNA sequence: TGTGCCAGCAGTGACCCTCCAGGAGGTGCGGGGGAGCAGTTCTTC.

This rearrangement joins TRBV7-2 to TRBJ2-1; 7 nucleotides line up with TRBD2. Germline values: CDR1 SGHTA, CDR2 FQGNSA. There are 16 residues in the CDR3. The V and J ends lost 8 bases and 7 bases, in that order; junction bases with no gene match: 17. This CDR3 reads CASFGMAGERINEQFF. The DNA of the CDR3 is TGTGCCAGCTTCGGGATGGCGGGAGAAAGAATAAATGAGCAGTTCTTC.

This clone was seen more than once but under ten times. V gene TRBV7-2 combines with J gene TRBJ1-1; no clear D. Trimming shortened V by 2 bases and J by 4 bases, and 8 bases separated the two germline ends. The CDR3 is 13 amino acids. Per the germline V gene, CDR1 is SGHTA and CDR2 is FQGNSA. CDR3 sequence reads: CASSLTGGTEAFF. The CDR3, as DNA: TGTGCCAGCAGCTTAACGGGTGGCACTGAAGCTTTCTTT. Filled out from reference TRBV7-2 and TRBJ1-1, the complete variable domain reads GAGVSQSPSNKVTEKGKDVELRCDPISGHTALYWYRQSLGQGLEFLIYFQGNSAPDKSGLPSDRFSAERTGGSVSTLTIQRTQQEDSAVYLCASSLTGGTEAFFGQGTRLTVV.

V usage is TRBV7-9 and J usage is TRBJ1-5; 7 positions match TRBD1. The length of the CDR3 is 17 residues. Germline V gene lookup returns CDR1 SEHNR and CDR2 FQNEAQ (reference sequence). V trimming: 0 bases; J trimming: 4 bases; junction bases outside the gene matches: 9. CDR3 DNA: TGTGCCAGCAGCTTAGCGCGGGGGGGACAGATGAATCAGCCCCAGCATTTT. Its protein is CASSLARGGQMNQPQHF.

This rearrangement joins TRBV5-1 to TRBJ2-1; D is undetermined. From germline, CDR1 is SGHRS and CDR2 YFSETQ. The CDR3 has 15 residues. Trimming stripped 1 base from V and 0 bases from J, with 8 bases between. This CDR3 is CASSLSSSSYNEQFF. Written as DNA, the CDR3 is TGCGCCAGCAGCTTGTCGTCCAGCTCCTACAATGAGCAGTTCTTC.

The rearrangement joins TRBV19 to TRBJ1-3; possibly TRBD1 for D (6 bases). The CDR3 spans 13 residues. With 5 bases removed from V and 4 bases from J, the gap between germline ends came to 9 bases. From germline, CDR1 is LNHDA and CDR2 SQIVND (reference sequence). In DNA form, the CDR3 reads TGTGCCAGTAGTGGGGGACACGGAAACACCATATATTTT. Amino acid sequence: CASSGGHGNTIYF.

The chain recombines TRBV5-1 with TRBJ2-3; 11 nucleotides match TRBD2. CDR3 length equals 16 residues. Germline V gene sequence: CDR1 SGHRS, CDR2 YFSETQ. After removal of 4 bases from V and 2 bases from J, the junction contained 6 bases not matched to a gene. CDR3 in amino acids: CASSARLAGTTDTQYF. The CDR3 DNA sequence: TGCGCCAGCAGCGCGAGACTAGCGGGAACCACAGATACGCAGTATTTT.

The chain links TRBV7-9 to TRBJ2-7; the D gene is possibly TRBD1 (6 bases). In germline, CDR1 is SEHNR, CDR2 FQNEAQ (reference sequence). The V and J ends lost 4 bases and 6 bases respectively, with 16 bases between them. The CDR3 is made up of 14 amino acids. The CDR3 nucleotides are TGTGCCAGCAGCTCAGACAGGCGAGGGGGCGAGCAGTACTTC. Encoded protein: CASSSDRRGGEQYF.